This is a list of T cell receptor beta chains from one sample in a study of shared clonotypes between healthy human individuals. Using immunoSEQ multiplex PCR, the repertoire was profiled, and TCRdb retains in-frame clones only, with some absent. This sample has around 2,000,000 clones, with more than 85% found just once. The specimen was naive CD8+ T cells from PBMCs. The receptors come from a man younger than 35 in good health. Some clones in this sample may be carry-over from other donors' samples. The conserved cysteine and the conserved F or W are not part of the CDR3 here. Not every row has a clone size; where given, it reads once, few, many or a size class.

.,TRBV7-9,ASSGTGGLGAAYNEQF
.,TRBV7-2,ASSLPRGRATDNEQF
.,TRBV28,ASSFSQRGLAGGNSYNEQF
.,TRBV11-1,ASTHMGTGWTSSGNTIY
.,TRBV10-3,AISETSPRGGNTIY
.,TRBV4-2,ASSPLDRAGEPYEQY
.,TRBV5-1,ASSLERLYGYT
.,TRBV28,ASSLTGAVQPQH
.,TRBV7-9,ASSLLGSEQF
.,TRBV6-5,ASSYGRLSSTDTQY
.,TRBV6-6,ASSYSVGVGEQY
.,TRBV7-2,ASSLWDSNQPQH
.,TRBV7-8,ASSLPDRPYEQY
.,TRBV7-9,ASSRPTGPLDEQY
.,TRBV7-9,ASSSLQIYGYT
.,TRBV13,ASSSGLAGSETQY
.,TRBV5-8,ASTVYSRDTEAF
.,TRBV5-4,ASTERGGGYGYT
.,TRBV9,ASSGGQGGNQPQH
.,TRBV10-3,AISEVKAEAF
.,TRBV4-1,ASSQDRVGTEAF
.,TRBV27,ASSLETGIVTGELF
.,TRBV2,ASSDSHLSHEQY
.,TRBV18,ASSPGAADNEQF
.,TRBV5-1,ASSLEETQY
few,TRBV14,ASSQTLNYGYT
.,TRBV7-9,ASGALQGAQWANVLT
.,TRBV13,ASSLGWGSMNTEAF
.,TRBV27,ASSLGRAYEQY
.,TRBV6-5,ASSYSGGEQYYEQY
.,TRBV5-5,ASSLDETFY
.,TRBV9,ASSVDGGTGNTIY
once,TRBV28,ASRQTMPNYGYT
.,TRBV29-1,SVRDRIYGYT
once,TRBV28,ASSFRDVLSGANEKLF
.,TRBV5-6,ASIRTQQGRTDTQY
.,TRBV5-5,ASQFGEVIGEKLF
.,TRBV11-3,ASSTRTENTGELF
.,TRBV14,ASSRGLAESYEQY
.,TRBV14,ASSHRPPGTLNEQF
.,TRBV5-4,ASSLDLNTEAF